The count of the clone carrying this TCR beta chain is one. Its antigen remains unknown. Different DNA sequences within this sample yield the same CDR3. The protocol was immunoSEQ multiplex PCR, while the TCRdb copy is restricted to in-frame clones and leaves out a portion. This table has around 130,000 clones, roughly 93% appearing once. This sample stems from a study of T cell responses to AZD1222 COVID-19 vaccine. Turning to the study itself: The study pooled second doses at about 4 or about 12 weeks.

Study-wide points: Donors were mostly white British, more females; clonal diversity possibly underestimated. At baseline, seropositivity was found in only 5 to 7 AZD1222 recipients. Spike-specific TCR breadth and depth were elevated following two AZD1222 doses.

The V end lost 1 base, the J end lost 5 bases, and 5 bases lay between the germline ends. The germline V gene has CDR1 LNHDA and CDR2 SQIVND (reference sequence). The CDR3 is 12 amino acids. The chain joins TRBV19 to TRBJ1-2; D is ambiguous. The specimen was peripheral blood, collected on day 0 of AZD1222 vaccination. The receptor was isolated from an adult in good health. The CDR3 bases are TGTGCCAGTAGTATAGGTCCTTATGGCTACACCTTC. This sequence encodes CASSIGPYGYTF.